The present T cell receptor (beta chain) was sequenced within a study of T cells after yellow fever vaccination. The germline gives CDR1 LGHNA, CDR2 YSLEER. This CDR3 is 17 amino acids long. 5'RACE template switching produced TCR cDNA carrying a universal primer site and UMIs. Via MiXCR, TCRdb re-called the 5' RACE reads, giving one row per CDR3 protein. Among some 500,000 distinct CDR3 sequences listed, 13% were seen once. The study's findings and limits: In FACS-sorted repertoires, abundant clonotypes from the bulk population could appear as contaminants. Weaker, the secondary response peaked sooner, at day 5 versus 15.

For this clonotype: Its antigen is unidentified. The junction shows a germline mismatch at one end, possibly a read error.

The specimen comprised PBMCs, sampled on the day of the yellow fever booster vaccination. This TCR came from a man under 40 who received the YFV17D yellow fever vaccine. The chain has TRBV4-3 and TRBJ2-2; TRBD1 aligns across 12 bases. The CDR3 loop reads CASSRDRGRINNGELFF. CDR3 nucleotide sequence: TGCGCCAGCAGCAGGGACAGGGGGCGAATAAACAACGGGGAGCTGTTTTTT.